One and the same sample provided the 7 T cell receptor beta chains below, sequenced in a study of cytomegalovirus exposure and HLA in healthy donors. The repertoire was sequenced with immunoSEQ multiplex PCR; TCRdb's copy has only in-frame clones and lacks some. The sample lists 150,000 to 200,000 clones, roughly 83% seen once, with more than 1.4% in the top ten. Material: PBMCs. These receptors all stem from a young woman in good health and CMV-seronegative.

J is TRBJ2-1 and V is TRBV6-1, with 7 nucleotides matching TRBD2. The CDR3 loop spans 14 amino acids. Trimming cost V 4 bases and J 7 bases; bases outside gene matches: 7. The germline CDR1 and CDR2 sequences are MNHNS and SASEGT. CDR3 sequence: CASSAWTSVNEQFF. For the CDR3, the DNA is TGTGCCAGCAGTGCCTGGACTAGTGTTAATGAGCAGTTCTTC.

V usage is TRBV14 and J usage is TRBJ1-1, with 8 bases fitting TRBD1. This CDR3 has 15 residues. CDR1 and CDR2 from the germline V gene are SGHDN and FVKESK. Trimming cost V 5 bases and J 0 bases; bases outside gene matches: 5. The CDR3 DNA follows: TGTGCCAGCAGCACACACAGGGGGGTGAACACTGAAGCTTTCTTT. As protein: CASSTHRGVNTEAFF.

V and J are TRBV6-4 and TRBJ2-3; D might be TRBD2 (5 bases). The CDR3 extends over 15 amino acids. V shed 2 bases and J shed 2 bases, with 11 bases lying between them. Looked up from germline, CDR1 is MRHNA and CDR2 is SNTAGT. The chain's CDR3 is CASSDRTSFTDTQYF. The CDR3 coding sequence is TGTGCCAGCAGTGACAGGACTTCTTTCACAGATACGCAGTATTTT.

The V gene is TRBV5-1, the J gene TRBJ2-1, with 8 bases fitting TRBD1. The CDR3 has 16 residues. CDR1 and CDR2 (germline): SGHRS, YFSETQ. The ends lost 2 bases at V and 4 bases at J; junction bases unmatched: 8. Written as DNA, the CDR3 is TGCGCCAGCAGCTTTCTATGGGACAGGTCTTACAATGAGCAGTTCTTC. It translates to CASSFLWDRSYNEQFF.

This clone was detected only once. The rearrangement joins TRBV15 to TRBJ2-2, with 8 bases identical to TRBD2. CDR1 is LNHNV and CDR2 is YYDKDF in the germline V gene (reference sequence). This CDR3 comprises 15 residues. The V and J ends lost 1 base and 4 bases, in that order; junction bases with no gene match: 2. The CDR3 loop is CATSRAGGRTGELFF. The CDR3 bases are TGTGCCACCAGCAGAGCGGGGGGGCGCACCGGGGAGCTGTTTTTT.

The chain is built from TRBV5-1 and TRBJ2-2, with 8 bases aligning to TRBD1. Trimming cost V 5 bases and J 5 bases; bases outside gene matches: 5. Germline CDR1 is SGHRS and CDR2 is YFSETQ. The CDR3 is made up of 14 amino acids. The CDR3 region is CASRGTGRTGELFF. In nucleotides, the CDR3 is TGCGCCAGCAGGGGGACAGGACGGACCGGGGAGCTGTTTTTT.

Remarks on this clone: An end of the junction differs from the germline gene, which may be a read error. This chain joins TRBV2 and TRBJ2-2, with D hard to call. Germline V CDR1 and CDR2: SNHLY, FYNNEI. The CDR3 consists of 13 residues. CDR3 in DNA: TGTGCCAGCATTTCGGAGAACGCCGGGGAGCTGTTTTTT. Its translation: CASISENAGELFF.